Listed here are 28 T cell receptor beta chains from one sample, sequenced in a study of cytotoxic CD8 clonotypes in ibrutinib-treated CLL. Assay: immunoSEQ multiplex PCR; the TCRdb copy retains only in-frame clones and omits some. The table records some 70,000 clones, about 64% of them present only once. The starting material was PBMCs, obtained after 12 months of ibrutinib treatment. The receptors shown here come from a human donor with chronic lymphocytic leukemia.

A few counts support this clone. The rearrangement links TRBV5-1 to TRBJ2-5, with 8 nucleotides matching TRBD1. The ends lost 1 base at V and 5 bases at J; junction bases unmatched: 4. Germline V gene lookup returns CDR1 SGHRS and CDR2 YFSETQ. This CDR3 is built from 14 residues. The CDR3 bases are TGCGCCAGCAGCTTGCAGGGGGCGGGGGAGACCCAGTACTTC. The encoded protein is CASSLQGAGETQYF.

The chain carries TRBV5-4 and TRBJ2-3, with 7 bases fitting TRBD2. This CDR3 is built from 15 residues. The germline V gene has CDR1 SGHNT and CDR2 YYREEE (reference sequence). The V gene end was trimmed by 1 base and the J gene end by 3 bases; junction bases not matched to a gene: 5. CDR3 nucleotide sequence: TGTGCCAGCAGCTTGCTGCGCGGGGGAACAGATACGCAGTATTTT. This translates into CASSLLRGGTDTQYF.

In DNA, the CDR3 is TGTGCCAGCAGTTACTCGATGGCGGGGGATTCACCCCTCCACTTT. Translation: CASSYSMAGDSPLHF. V usage is TRBV6-5 and J usage is TRBJ1-6, with D maybe TRBD1 (5 bases). Trimming shortened V by 0 bases and J by 8 bases, and 11 bases separated the two germline ends. Germline CDR1 is MNHEY and CDR2 is SVGAGI. The CDR3 is 15 residues long.

The chain's CDR3 is CASSQKETGGGPNTEAFF. Here the CDR3 DNA reads TGTGCCAGCAGCCAAAAGGAGACAGGGGGCGGCCCGAACACTGAAGCTTTCTTT. V and J are TRBV4-2 and TRBJ1-1, with 10 bases fitting TRBD1. The CDR3 consists of 18 residues. The J segment lost 1 base and the V segment lost 2 bases, leaving 10 bases of the junction unmatched. CDR1 LGHNA and CDR2 YNFKEQ come from the germline V gene.

This rearrangement joins TRBV7-2 to TRBJ1-1, with 11 bases lining up with TRBD1. Per the germline V gene, CDR1 is SGHTA and CDR2 is FQGNSA. CDR3 length equals 14 residues. J gave up 6 bases and V 5 bases, and 5 bases lay outside the gene matches. CDR3 in amino acids: CASSRDRGRAEAFF. In DNA form, the CDR3 reads TGTGCCAGCAGCCGGGACAGGGGGAGGGCTGAAGCTTTCTTT.

The chain carries TRBV7-2 and TRBJ2-3; TRBD2 matches 9 bases. V was pared by 5 bases and J by 4 bases, with 1 base of the junction left unmatched. Per the germline V gene, CDR1 is SGHTA and CDR2 is FQGNSA. The CDR3 has 13 residues. CDR3 sequence reads: CASSPSGADTQYF. DNA for the CDR3: TGTGCCAGCAGCCCTAGCGGGGCAGATACGCAGTATTTT.

The chain links TRBV21-1 to TRBJ1-2. TRBV21-1 represents a pseudogene. CDR3 length: 15 amino acids. CDR3 loop: CASSLRRGVMEGYTF. DNA of the CDR3: TGTGCCAGCAGCTTGAGACGCGGGGTTATGGAAGGCTACACCTTC.

The V gene is TRBV6-6, the J gene TRBJ1-1; D unclear. Germline lookup yields CDR1 MNHNY and CDR2 SVGAGI (reference sequence). The V end was cut by 5 bases, the J end by 1 base, with 11 bases between. There are 14 residues in the CDR3. CDR3 nucleotide sequence: TGTGCCAGCAGTCCAGGACCCCCGAACACTGAAGCTTTCTTT. Translated: CASSPGPPNTEAFF.

This clone was recorded once. V usage is TRBV6-5 and J usage is TRBJ2-5; 7 bases align to TRBD1. The CDR3 runs to 13 residues. V was pared by 6 bases and J by 5 bases, with 6 bases of the junction left unmatched. CDR1 MNHEY and CDR2 SVGAGI come from the germline V gene. This CDR3 is CASRQGVAETQYF. In DNA, the CDR3 is TGTGCCAGCAGGCAGGGGGTGGCGGAGACCCAGTACTTC.

This chain links TRBV5-1 with TRBJ2-2; D not certain. Trimming took off 5 bases at V and 5 bases at J, with 13 bases between the two ends. Germline-derived CDR1 and CDR2 are SGHRS and YFSETQ. The CDR3 consists of 14 residues. The CDR3 coding sequence is TGCGCCAGCAGAGATGGTTCTCGTACCGGGGAGCTGTTTTTT. Protein: CASRDGSRTGELFF.

This clone showed up just once. The chain joins TRBV7-8 to TRBJ2-7; TRBD1 agrees at 10 bases. V lost 5 bases, J lost 3 bases, and 7 bases stayed unmatched. CDR1 and CDR2 (germline): SGHVS, FQNEAQ. The CDR3 sequence is 15 residues long. The CDR3 loop is CASSPDRDRGYEQYF. In DNA form, the CDR3 reads TGTGCCAGCAGCCCGGACCGGGACAGGGGCTACGAGCAGTACTTC.

This chain uses TRBV5-1 with TRBJ2-7; D is ambiguous. The V gene's germline CDR1 is SGHRS and CDR2 YFSETQ. This CDR3 is 13 amino acids long. V was shortened by 3 bases and J by 4 bases, with 11 bases between the two germline ends. The CDR3 protein is CASSSLPKYEQYF. The CDR3 nucleotides read TGCGCCAGCAGCTCGCTGCCGAAATACGAGCAGTACTTC.

The gene calls are TRBV10-3 and TRBJ1-2; D remains unclear. The V and J ends lost 2 bases and 0 bases respectively, with 13 bases between them. The CDR3 is 16 residues long. From germline, CDR1 is ENHRY and CDR2 SYGVKD. The CDR3 DNA is TGTGCCATCAGTGAGCTCCAGGTGACAACTAACTATGGCTACACCTTC. Translating it yields CAISELQVTTNYGYTF.

The chain combines TRBV6-1 with TRBJ1-1; D is uncertain. The V gene's germline CDR1 is MNHNS and CDR2 SASEGT. CDR3 length: 12 amino acids. Trimming shortened V by 4 bases and J by 6 bases, and 9 bases separated the two germline ends. CDR3 amino acids: CASSAQFPEAFF. CDR3 nucleotides: TGTGCCAGCAGTGCCCAGTTCCCTGAAGCTTTCTTT.

The chain uses TRBV5-1 and TRBJ1-2; no clear D. This CDR3 contains 15 residues. Germline V lookup: CDR1 SGHRS, CDR2 YFSETQ. Trimming stripped 0 bases from V and 4 bases from J, with 13 bases between. CDR3 sequence reads: CASSLADSILYGYTF. The DNA of the CDR3 is TGCGCCAGCAGCTTGGCCGATAGTATACTCTATGGCTACACCTTC.

This chain uses TRBV28 with TRBJ1-6; tentative D call: TRBD1 (6 bases). CDR1 is MDHEN and CDR2 is SYDVKM in the germline V gene. V was cut by 2 bases and J by 15 bases, with 11 bases left in between. The CDR3 sequence is 12 residues long. The CDR3 region is CASSLRGAGLHF. CDR3 nucleotides: TGTGCCAGCAGTTTACGGGGGGCTGGCCTCCACTTT.

The rearrangement joins TRBV9 to TRBJ1-3, with D tentatively TRBD1 (5 bases). Germline V gene data show CDR1 as SGDLS and CDR2 as YYNGEE. The CDR3 spans 14 residues. Trimming removed 7 bases from V and 4 bases from J, with 15 bases in between. CDR3 DNA: TGTGCCAGCGACAGCGGGTTAGAAGGAAACACCATATATTTT. It specifies CASDSGLEGNTIYF.

V and J are TRBV5-8 and TRBJ2-7; D gene ambiguous. Germline assignment: CDR1 SGHTS and CDR2 YDEGEE. The CDR3 length is 16 residues. The ends were cut back, 0 bases at V and 0 bases at J, with 13 bases in the middle. The CDR3: CASSLAFGVHSYEQYF. In DNA form, the CDR3 reads TGTGCCAGCAGCTTGGCTTTTGGGGTCCACTCCTACGAGCAGTACTTC.

This clone was observed a handful of times. As DNA, the CDR3 is TGTGCCAGCAGACGGGACAGGGGGGGAGAGCAGTACTTC. Translation gives CASRRDRGGEQYF. The chain uses TRBV27 and TRBJ2-7; 11 bases fit TRBD1. Per germline, CDR1 MNHEY and CDR2 SMNVEV (reference sequence). The CDR3 has 13 amino acids. Trimming at V came to 6 bases and at J to 7 bases, leaving 5 bases not matched to a gene.

The rearrangement links TRBV6-6 to TRBJ1-2; D gene ambiguous. V shed 7 bases and J shed 0 bases, with 9 bases lying between them. The CDR3 is 13 residues long. CDR1 is MNHNY and CDR2 is SVGAGI in the germline V gene (reference sequence). The CDR3 loop reads CASNRGTNYGYTF. DNA of the CDR3: TGTGCCAGCAATCGGGGAACTAACTATGGCTACACCTTC.

The genes are TRBV9 and TRBJ2-3, with TRBD1 identical over 11 bases. Unmatched junction bases numbered 11, after V lost 4 bases and J lost 4 bases. CDR1 is SGDLS, CDR2 YYNGEE, per germline. The CDR3 sequence is 17 residues long. This CDR3 is CASSLIPMGQGADTQYF. The CDR3 coding sequence is TGTGCCAGCAGCCTGATCCCAATGGGACAGGGGGCAGATACGCAGTATTTT.

The table lists this clone with a few counts. The V call is TRBV6-5, the J call TRBJ1-2; no firm D call. CDR1 is MNHEY, CDR2 SVGAGI, per germline. This CDR3 is built from 14 residues. The V and J ends lost 2 bases and 0 bases respectively, with 7 bases between them. The CDR3 DNA reads TGTGCCAGCAGTTACCAACATGCTAACTATGGCTACACCTTC. Translating gives CASSYQHANYGYTF.

The J gene is TRBJ1-6, the V gene TRBV30, with D possibly matching TRBD1 (6 bases). CDR1 and CDR2 (germline): GTSNPN, SVGIG (reference sequence). This CDR3 contains 14 residues. V was clipped by 1 base and J by 8 bases, with 12 bases between them. CDR3 in amino acids: CAWSGGTQDSPLHF. Here the CDR3 DNA reads TGTGCCTGGAGTGGGGGGACACAGGATTCACCCCTCCACTTT.

This rearrangement joins TRBV19 to TRBJ1-2; possible D gene TRBD1, 5 bases. CDR3 length: 16 residues. The V gene's germline CDR1 is LNHDA and CDR2 SQIVND (reference sequence). Trimming shortened V by 5 bases and J by 4 bases, and 20 bases separated the two germline ends. CDR3 sequence (DNA): TGTGCCAGTAGTCCAGCGGGCCGGGACGGTGCCTATGGCTACACCTTC. Residues: CASSPAGRDGAYGYTF. The full variable domain, rest sourced from reference TRBV19 and TRBJ1-2, is DGGITQSPKYLFRKEGQNVTLSCEQNLNHDAMYWYRQDPGQGLRLIYYSQIVNDFQKGDIAEGYSVSREKKESFPLTVTSAQKNPTAFYLCASSPAGRDGAYGYTFGSGTRLTVV.

This clone was observed a few times. The gene calls are TRBV7-2 and TRBJ2-5, with D perhaps TRBD1 or TRBD2 (6 bases each). In germline, CDR1 is SGHTA, CDR2 FQGNSA. Deletions cut 3 bases from V and 2 bases from J, with 13 bases between. The CDR3 is 15 residues long. CDR3 coding DNA: TGTGCCAGCAGCTTCTTTGGAGGGGGGCAAGAGACCCAGTACTTC. It encodes CASSFFGGGQETQYF.

The chain links TRBV7-9 to TRBJ1-1; tentative D call: TRBD1 (5 bases). Germline CDR1 SEHNR, CDR2 FQNEAQ (reference sequence). The germline V and J ends were trimmed by 5 bases and 4 bases, with 17 bases remaining between them. CDR3 length: 15 amino acids. The CDR3 loop is CASSPKGRQGTEAFF. The CDR3 region has the DNA TGTGCCAGCAGCCCCAAAGGTCGGCAGGGCACTGAAGCTTTCTTT. The complete variable domain, with remaining parts taken from reference TRBV7-9 and TRBJ1-1, reads DTGVSQNPRHKITKRGQNVTFRCDPISEHNRLYWYRQTLGQGPEFLTYFQNEAQLEKSRLLSDRFSAERPKGSFSTLEIQRTEQGDSAMYLCASSPKGRQGTEAFFGQGTRLTVV.

This chain connects TRBV19 to TRBJ1-6; no clear D. The V gene lost 4 bases and the J gene lost 14 bases, with 18 bases spanning the gap. The CDR3 spans 14 residues. Germline loops: CDR1 LNHDA, CDR2 SQIVND (reference sequence). CDR3 bases: TGTGCCAGTAGTAGAACCCTTACCATCATGGCCCTCCACTTT. As protein: CASSRTLTIMALHF.

The chain has TRBV20-1 and TRBJ2-1; D is undetermined. Germline V gene data show CDR1 as DFQATT and CDR2 as SNEGSKA (reference sequence). Trimming removed 6 bases at V and 2 bases at J, with 5 bases between. This CDR3 spans 11 amino acids. The CDR3 nucleotides are TGCAGTGCAAACCCCTACAATGAGCAGTTCTTC. Translated: CSANPYNEQFF.